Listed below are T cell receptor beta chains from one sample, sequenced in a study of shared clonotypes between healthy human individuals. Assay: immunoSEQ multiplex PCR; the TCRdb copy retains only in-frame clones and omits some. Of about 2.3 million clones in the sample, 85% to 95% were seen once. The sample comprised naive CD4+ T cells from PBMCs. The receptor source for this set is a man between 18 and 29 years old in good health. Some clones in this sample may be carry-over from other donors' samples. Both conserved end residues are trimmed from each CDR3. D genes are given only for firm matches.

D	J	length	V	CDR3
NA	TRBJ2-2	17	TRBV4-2	ASSQDGTRGRIDTGELF
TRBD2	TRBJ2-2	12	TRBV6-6	ASSYLLAGVKLF
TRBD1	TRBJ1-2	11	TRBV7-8	ASSLDRGQGYT
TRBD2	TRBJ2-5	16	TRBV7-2	ASSFVRLAGGRGETQY
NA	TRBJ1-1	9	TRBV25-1	ASSENTEAF
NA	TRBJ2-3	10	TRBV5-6	ASSPGTDTQY
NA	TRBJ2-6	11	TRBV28	ASRLSGANVLT
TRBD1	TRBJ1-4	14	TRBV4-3	ASSQEGDRGNEKLF
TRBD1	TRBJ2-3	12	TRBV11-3	ASSLTGAPDTQY
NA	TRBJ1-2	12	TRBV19	ASRPGLRRQGYT
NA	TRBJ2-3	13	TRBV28	ASSLFSYSTDTQY
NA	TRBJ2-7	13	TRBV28	ASSFPGVQPYEQY
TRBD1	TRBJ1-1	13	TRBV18	ASSPGTGWVTEAF
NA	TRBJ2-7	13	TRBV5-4	ASSLPGSRLYEQY
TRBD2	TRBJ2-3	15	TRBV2	ASSEMSRELSPDTQY
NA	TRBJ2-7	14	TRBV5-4	ASSLGLLGAPYEQY
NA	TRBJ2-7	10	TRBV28	ASRVSGYEQY
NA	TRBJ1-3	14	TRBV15	ATSRVAGDPGNTIY
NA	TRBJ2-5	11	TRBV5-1	ASSLSTYETQY
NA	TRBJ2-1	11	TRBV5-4	ASSGPTSNEQF
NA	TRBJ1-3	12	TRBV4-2	ASSRPGSGNTIY
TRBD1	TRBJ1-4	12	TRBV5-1	ASSLIGTGEKLF
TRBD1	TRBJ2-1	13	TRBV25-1	ASSSWDRGSDEQF
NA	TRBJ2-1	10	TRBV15	ATSIHTDEQF
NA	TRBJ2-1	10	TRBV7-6	ASSQIRDEQF
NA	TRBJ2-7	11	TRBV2	ASSESPLAGQY
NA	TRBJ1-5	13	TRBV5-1	ASSPGVLDNQPQH
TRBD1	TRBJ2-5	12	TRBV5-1	ASSHGTGEETQY
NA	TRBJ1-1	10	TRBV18	ASLTGNTEAF
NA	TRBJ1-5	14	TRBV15	ATSRAPLEGREPQH
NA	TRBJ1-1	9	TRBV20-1	SATPGTEAF
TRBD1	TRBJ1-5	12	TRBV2	ASSPTGGYQPQH
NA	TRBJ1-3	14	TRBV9	ASSDRQLSSGNTIY
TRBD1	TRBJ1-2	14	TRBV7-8	ASSQPGQGALYGYT
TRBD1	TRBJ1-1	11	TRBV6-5	ASSSQGQTEAF
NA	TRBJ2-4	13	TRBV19	ASSTLVGAKNIQY
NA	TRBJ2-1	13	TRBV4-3	ASSQGVSSYNEQF
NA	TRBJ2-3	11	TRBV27	ASSLFRTDTQY
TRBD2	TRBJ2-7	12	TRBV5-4	ASSLSGGGYEQY
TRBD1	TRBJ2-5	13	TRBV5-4	ASNPRTGGQETQY
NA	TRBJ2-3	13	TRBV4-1	ASSQGDKSTDTQY
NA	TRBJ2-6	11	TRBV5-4	ASSSQGANVLT
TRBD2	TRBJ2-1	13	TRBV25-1	ASSRLAATYNEQF
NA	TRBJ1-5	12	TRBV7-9	ASSQGGGRQPQH
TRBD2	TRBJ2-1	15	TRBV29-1	SVDGLAGGSGYNEQF
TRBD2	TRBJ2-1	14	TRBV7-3	ASSFTAGVLYNEQF